Described below is a single TCR beta chain sequence and its context. The method was immunoSEQ multiplex PCR; TCRdb's version includes in-frame clones alone and lacks a portion of them. The profile covers roughly 30,000 clones, with roughly 70% appearing a single time and roughly 21% taken by the ten largest. This CDR3 spans 16 amino acids. The V gene's germline CDR1 is LNHNV and CDR2 YYDKDF (reference sequence). V gave up 7 bases and J gave up 5 bases; unmatched junction bases: 13. The record originates from a study of blood T cell repertoires in COVID-19. The specimen sequenced was peripheral blood. The V call is TRBV15, the J call TRBJ1-3, with 8 bases identical to TRBD1. The source of this sequence is a boy aged 2-9 years with active or convalescent COVID-19. The CDR3 region has the DNA TGTGCCACCAAAAAAACCTCGACAGGGGAACGAAACACCATATATTTT. Protein product: CATKKTSTGERNTIYF. The variable domain in full, with the rest retrieved from reference TRBV15 and TRBJ1-3, is DAMVIQNPRYQVTQFGKPVTLSCSQTLNHNVMYWYQQKSSQAPKLLFHYYDKDFNNEADTPDNFQSRRPNTSFCFLDIRSPGLGDTAMYLCATKKTSTGERNTIYFGEGSWLTVV.